This TCR beta chain derives from a study of blood T cell repertoires in COVID-19 (dated by TCRdb to 2020 to 2021). With respect to the entire study: Collaborator samples came from the United States, Italy and Spain and covered acute and convalescent phases of COVID-19. HLA class I and class II types, where available, came from metadata supplied by the sample provider rather than from assay-based typing. The material from the prospective study consisted of cDNA or gDNA derived from T cells, B-cell-depleted T cells, or PBMCs. Samples came from the ongoing ImmuneRACE study (first 160 participants) plus 1,254 subjects from 6 global collaborators. A de-identified subject ID, COVID-19 status, age in years and sex were almost always included in the sample metadata. The repertoires were released in a freely available public database intended as a resource for research on the immune response to SARS-CoV-2. Subjects who had been exposed to COVID-19, were actively infected with it, or had recovered from it provided the deeply sampled blood TCRbeta repertoires that made up the dataset.

TCRbeta CDR3 regions were amplified from genomic DNA using the immunoSEQ Assay, a bias-controlled multiplex PCR. As for how the authors treated the data: The number of nucleated cells in each sample was estimated from the amplification of reference gene primers within the assay. To quantify the absolute abundance of each unique TCRbeta CDR3 rearrangement, sequence reads were collapsed and filtered. Productive Simpson clonality was computed per sample as the square root of Simpson's diversity index over productive rearrangements. TCRdb took this table from immuneACCESS and kept in-frame rearrangements with V and J called. Such tables lack part of the clones; where checked against another copy, unresolved V genes explain under half of the gap, and the rest is unexplained. The V and J calls and clone size are taken from that table; D and trimming were inferred from the DNA. The table for this sample lists some 100,000 clones; roughly 85% of them were counted only once. The ten largest clones capture approximately 1.8% of the sample.

About this clone: Which antigen it targets is not known. Base qualities are not at hand, and no much larger clone is one base apart.

The paper's findings and limits, for the study overall: How much clinical and demographic metadata was included differed by source and by participant, and the metadata was provided uncurated.

Each collaborating institution followed its own protocols to collect whole blood in K2EDTA tubes. For TCRbeta analysis, collaborator samples were shipped as frozen whole blood, as isolated PBMCs, or as DNA extracted from either sample type. V is clipped by 4 bases and J by 6 bases, and the sequence between their germline boundaries is 14 bases long. CDR1 SGHKS and CDR2 YYEKEE are derived from the germline V gene (reference sequence). The CDR3 starts with the cysteine, ends with the phenylalanine, and has 13 residues. The kept DNA is CDR3 alone, 39 bases in frame from the first base. Material: peripheral blood. This receptor was identified in a woman aged 70 to 79 with active or convalescent COVID-19. The V and J genes are TRBV5-5 and TRBJ2-7; tentative D gene TRBD1, with 5 bases matching. The CDR3 protein: CASSQGVVGEQYF. The DNA sequence follows: TGTGCCAGCAGCCAAGGGGTAGTGGGCGAGCAGTACTTC.